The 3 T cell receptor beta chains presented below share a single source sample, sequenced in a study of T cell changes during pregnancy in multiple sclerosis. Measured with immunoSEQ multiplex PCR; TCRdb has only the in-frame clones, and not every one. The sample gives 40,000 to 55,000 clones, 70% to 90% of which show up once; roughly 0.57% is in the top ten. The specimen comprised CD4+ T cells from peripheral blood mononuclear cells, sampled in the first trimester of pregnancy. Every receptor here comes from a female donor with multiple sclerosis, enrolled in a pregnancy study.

The CDR3 region is CASRSGGDEIEAFF. In nucleotides, the CDR3 is TGTGCCAGTAGATCAGGAGGGGATGAGATTGAAGCTTTCTTT. The gene calls are TRBV19 and TRBJ1-1; D might be TRBD1 (5 bases). V was cut by 6 bases and J by 7 bases, with 18 bases left in between. Germline V gives CDR1 LNHDA, CDR2 SQIVND (reference sequence). The CDR3 runs to 14 residues.

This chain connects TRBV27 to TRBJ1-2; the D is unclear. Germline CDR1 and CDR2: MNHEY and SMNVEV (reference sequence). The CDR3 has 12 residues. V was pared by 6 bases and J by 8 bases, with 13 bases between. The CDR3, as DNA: TGTGCCAGCAGGTCTCATACGGGGGGCTACACCTTC. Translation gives CASRSHTGGYTF.

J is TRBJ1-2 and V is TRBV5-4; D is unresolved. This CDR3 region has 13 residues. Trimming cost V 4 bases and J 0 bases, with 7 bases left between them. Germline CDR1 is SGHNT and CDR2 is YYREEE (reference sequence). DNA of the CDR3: TGTGCCAGCAGCCCGCGAGCTAACTATGGCTACACCTTC. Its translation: CASSPRANYGYTF.